This TCR beta chain appears in the sequencing data of a study of blood T cell repertoires in COVID-19. The method was immunoSEQ multiplex PCR; TCRdb's version includes in-frame clones alone and lacks a portion of them. The sample lists around 140,000 clones; approximately 81% were seen once. Germline lookup yields CDR1 MNHEY and CDR2 SVGAGI. The CDR3 covers 14 residues. V lost 6 bases and J 6 bases, leaving 15 bases between the germline ends. The chain joins TRBV6-5 to TRBJ2-1; D is perhaps TRBD2 (6 bases). Sequenced material: peripheral blood. The TCR originated in a man in his sixties with acute or convalescent COVID-19. CDR3 amino acids: CASRNIGTSNEQFF. The CDR3, as DNA: TGTGCCAGCAGGAATATCGGGACTTCCAATGAGCAGTTCTTC.